This TCR beta chain was documented in a study of breast tumors, draining lymph nodes, adjacent tissues. Study outcomes and limitations: The lymph node origin of tumor T cells was framed as consistent with a hypothesis, not demonstrated. Luminal-like breast cancer showed significantly higher tumor–nontumor repertoire similarity than basal-like. Tumors had less TCR diversity than lymph nodes, more than nontumor tissue. The data were judged consistent with most tumor T cells coming from lymph node and expanding in tumor.

Regarding this clonotype: Its specificity is not known.

TCRdb reprocessed the multiplex PCR reads via MiXCR and lists one record per CDR3 protein. Among more than 20,000 distinct CDR3 sequences, roughly 60% were seen once, and the ten largest hold about 13%. Sequenced sample: breast tumor tissue. The sequence derives from a female donor with breast cancer. Some clones in this sample may be carry-over from other donors' samples.

The CDR3 is CASSRTSGGRQETQYF. In DNA, the CDR3 is TGTGCCAGCAGCAGGACTAGCGGGGGACGACAAGAGACCCAGTACTTC. The chain carries TRBV6-6 and TRBJ2-5, with TRBD2 matching over 13 bases. Germline V gives CDR1 MNHNY, CDR2 SVGAGI (reference sequence). The CDR3 is 16 amino acids. After removal of 6 bases from V and 2 bases from J, the junction contained 6 bases not matched to a gene.